The rows below give T cell receptor beta chains drawn from one sample of a study of beta chain features in type 1 diabetes. Generated by immunoSEQ multiplex PCR, the TCRdb table keeps only in-frame clones and is missing some. The sample contains about 40,000 clones, around 48% of which appear only once. Input material: central memory CD4+ T cells from blood. These receptors came from a young woman in good health. The CDR3 runs from the conserved cysteine through the conserved F or W. D genes are given only for firm matches. Some rows mark clone size as missing; the rest say once, few, many or name a class of expanded clone.

v_gene: TRBV7-9; d_gene: NA; abundance: once; j_gene: TRBJ2-3; CDR3aa: CASSFDRLSTDTQYF; CDR3nt: TGTGCCAGCAGCTTCGACAGGTTAAGCACAGATACGCAGTATTTT
v_gene: TRBV15; d_gene: NA; abundance: NA; j_gene: TRBJ2-7; CDR3aa: CATSKGNSVYEQYF; CDR3nt: TGTGCCACCAGCAAGGGAAATAGCGTCTACGAGCAGTACTTC
v_gene: TRBV27; d_gene: TRBD1; abundance: NA; j_gene: TRBJ1-2; CDR3aa: CASSPGQGSLYGYTF; CDR3nt: TGTGCCAGCAGTCCGGGACAGGGGTCCTTATATGGCTACACCTTC
v_gene: TRBV18; d_gene: NA; abundance: few; j_gene: TRBJ2-5; CDR3aa: CASSPRARQETQYF; CDR3nt: TGTGCCAGCTCACCCAGGGCCCGACAAGAGACCCAGTACTTC
v_gene: TRBV6-5; d_gene: NA; abundance: few; j_gene: TRBJ1-2; CDR3aa: CASSYQIRSGYTF; CDR3nt: TGTGCCAGCAGTTACCAAATCCGGAGTGGCTACACCTTC
v_gene: TRBV27; d_gene: TRBD1; abundance: NA; j_gene: TRBJ2-5; CDR3aa: CASSLSLGTAVTQYF; CDR3nt: TGTGCCAGCAGTTTATCGTTAGGGACAGCAGTGACCCAGTACTTC
v_gene: TRBV5-1; d_gene: TRBD1; abundance: few; j_gene: TRBJ2-1; CDR3aa: CASSLGGQGAGNEQFF; CDR3nt: TGCGCCAGCAGCTTGGGGGGACAGGGGGCTGGCAATGAGCAGTTCTTC
v_gene: TRBV5-4; d_gene: NA; abundance: once; j_gene: TRBJ2-5; CDR3aa: CASSTAGLGETQYF; CDR3nt: TGTGCCAGCAGCACAGCAGGGCTGGGGGAGACCCAGTACTTC
v_gene: TRBV19; d_gene: NA; abundance: NA; j_gene: TRBJ2-5; CDR3aa: CASSESGVPETQYF; CDR3nt: TGTGCCAGTAGTGAATCAGGGGTGCCAGAGACCCAGTACTTC
v_gene: TRBV2; d_gene: NA; abundance: NA; j_gene: TRBJ2-6; CDR3aa: CASSPPGPGANVLTF; CDR3nt: TGTGCCAGCAGCCCCCCAGGGCCTGGGGCCAACGTCCTGACTTTC
v_gene: TRBV25-1; d_gene: NA; abundance: once; j_gene: TRBJ2-5; CDR3aa: CASSVSSSGETQYF; CDR3nt: TGTGCCAGCAGTGTATCTAGCTCGGGTGAGACCCAGTACTTC
v_gene: TRBV13; d_gene: TRBD2; abundance: few; j_gene: TRBJ2-5; CDR3aa: CASSHLAGNQETQYF; CDR3nt: TGTGCCAGCAGCCACCTAGCGGGTAATCAAGAGACCCAGTACTTC
v_gene: TRBV18; d_gene: NA; abundance: few; j_gene: TRBJ1-1; CDR3aa: CASSLQGDAAFF; CDR3nt: TGTGCCAGCTCACTACAGGGTGACGCGGCTTTCTTT
v_gene: TRBV25-1; d_gene: NA; abundance: NA; j_gene: TRBJ2-1; CDR3aa: CASSVGGGTFNGEQFF; CDR3nt: TGTGCCAGCAGTGTAGGGGGGGGGACCTTCAACGGTGAGCAGTTCTTC
v_gene: TRBV29-1; d_gene: NA; abundance: NA; j_gene: TRBJ1-2; CDR3aa: CSAASIGGIGYTF; CDR3nt: TGCAGCGCTGCTTCGATAGGGGGAATCGGCTACACCTTC
v_gene: TRBV21-1; d_gene: NA; abundance: NA; j_gene: TRBJ2-6; CDR3aa: CASTQWTSGPSGANVLTF; CDR3nt: TGTGCCAGCACCCAATGGACTAGCGGACCCTCTGGGGCCAACGTCCTGACTTTC
v_gene: TRBV6-1; d_gene: NA; abundance: NA; j_gene: TRBJ2-3; CDR3aa: CASSENPGRGTQYF; CDR3nt: TGTGCCAGCAGTGAAAACCCCGGCCGGGGTACGCAGTATTTT
v_gene: TRBV19; d_gene: NA; abundance: NA; j_gene: TRBJ1-6; CDR3aa: CASSIESRVNSPLHF; CDR3nt: TGTGCCAGTAGTATTGAGTCCAGGGTAAATTCACCCCTCCACTTT
v_gene: TRBV2; d_gene: NA; abundance: NA; j_gene: TRBJ2-3; CDR3aa: CATTDRSTDTQYF; CDR3nt: TGTGCCACCACGGACAGAAGCACAGATACGCAGTATTTT
v_gene: TRBV7-3; d_gene: TRBD1; abundance: NA; j_gene: TRBJ2-1; CDR3aa: CASSLSTGGYEQFF; CDR3nt: TGTGCCAGCAGCCTTTCGACAGGGGGCTATGAGCAGTTCTTC
v_gene: TRBV6-5; d_gene: NA; abundance: NA; j_gene: TRBJ1-1; CDR3aa: CASSYKPRGTGEAFF; CDR3nt: TGTGCCAGCAGTTACAAACCCCGGGGGACGGGTGAAGCTTTCTTT
v_gene: TRBV5-6; d_gene: TRBD1; abundance: NA; j_gene: TRBJ1-1; CDR3aa: CASSVTWTGDTEAFF; CDR3nt: TGTGCCAGCAGCGTAACGTGGACAGGGGACACTGAAGCTTTCTTT
v_gene: TRBV6-1; d_gene: TRBD2; abundance: NA; j_gene: TRBJ2-7; CDR3aa: CASSEVGGGYSYEQYF; CDR3nt: TGTGCCAGCAGTGAAGTGGGCGGGGGTTACTCCTACGAGCAGTACTTC
v_gene: TRBV6-1; d_gene: TRBD2; abundance: NA; j_gene: TRBJ2-1; CDR3aa: CASSEESGRAISYNEQFF; CDR3nt: TGTGCCAGCAGTGAAGAAAGCGGGAGAGCTATCTCCTACAATGAGCAGTTCTTC
v_gene: TRBV30; d_gene: NA; abundance: few; j_gene: TRBJ1-2; CDR3aa: CAWTRPTIYGYTF; CDR3nt: TGTGCCTGGACGCGCCCTACTATCTATGGCTACACCTTC
v_gene: TRBV5-1; d_gene: NA; abundance: NA; j_gene: TRBJ2-2; CDR3aa: CASSLVPTGELFF; CDR3nt: TGCGCCAGCAGCTTAGTCCCAACTGGGGAGCTGTTTTTT
v_gene: TRBV5-5; d_gene: NA; abundance: few; j_gene: TRBJ2-7; CDR3aa: CASTRQVGQSYYEQYF; CDR3nt: TGTGCCAGTACCAGGCAGGTAGGACAGAGCTACTACGAGCAGTACTTC
v_gene: TRBV7-9; d_gene: TRBD2; abundance: few; j_gene: TRBJ2-1; CDR3aa: CASSLNGGVGNEQFF; CDR3nt: TGTGCCAGCAGCTTAAACGGGGGGGTGGGTAATGAGCAGTTCTTC
v_gene: TRBV5-1; d_gene: NA; abundance: few; j_gene: TRBJ2-2; CDR3aa: CASSLVPTGELFF; CDR3nt: TGCGCCAGCAGCTTGGTTCCTACCGGGGAGCTGTTTTTT
v_gene: TRBV10-3; d_gene: TRBD1; abundance: few; j_gene: TRBJ1-3; CDR3aa: CAISEGDRVNGNTIYF; CDR3nt: TGTGCCATCAGTGAGGGGGACAGGGTCAATGGAAACACCATATATTTT
v_gene: TRBV10-3; d_gene: TRBD1; abundance: few; j_gene: TRBJ2-1; CDR3aa: CAIRRDRGSNEQFF; CDR3nt: TGTGCCATCAGGCGGGACAGGGGATCGAATGAGCAGTTCTTC
v_gene: TRBV19; d_gene: TRBD1; abundance: NA; j_gene: TRBJ1-2; CDR3aa: CASTRDSGYGYTF; CDR3nt: TGTGCCAGTACCCGGGACAGCGGCTATGGCTACACCTTC
v_gene: TRBV7-3; d_gene: NA; abundance: few; j_gene: TRBJ1-2; CDR3aa: CASSLWAGDGYTF; CDR3nt: TGTGCCAGCAGCTTATGGGCCGGGGATGGCTACACCTTC
v_gene: TRBV4-1; d_gene: TRBD2; abundance: NA; j_gene: TRBJ2-5; CDR3aa: CASSLRLAGGGETQYF; CDR3nt: TGCGCCAGCAGCCTCCGACTAGCGGGAGGGGGAGAGACCCAGTACTTC
v_gene: TRBV5-1; d_gene: TRBD1; abundance: NA; j_gene: TRBJ1-5; CDR3aa: CASSPSGGGHQPQHF; CDR3nt: TGCGCCAGCAGCCCGTCGGGAGGGGGCCATCAGCCCCAGCATTTT
v_gene: TRBV5-1; d_gene: NA; abundance: NA; j_gene: TRBJ1-1; CDR3aa: CASSPMGQEAFF; CDR3nt: TGCGCCAGCAGCCCCATGGGCCAGGAAGCTTTCTTT
v_gene: TRBV2; d_gene: TRBD2; abundance: few; j_gene: TRBJ2-7; CDR3aa: CASKSGAIDEQYF; CDR3nt: TGTGCCAGCAAAAGCGGGGCCATCGACGAGCAGTACTTC
v_gene: TRBV16; d_gene: NA; abundance: NA; j_gene: TRBJ1-4; CDR3aa: CASRPTNSANEKLFF; CDR3nt: TGTGCCAGCAGGCCAACGAATTCGGCTAATGAAAAACTGTTTTTT
v_gene: TRBV23-1; d_gene: NA; abundance: NA; j_gene: TRBJ2-6; CDR3aa: CASSQSWLTGIGANVLTF; CDR3nt: TGCGCCAGCAGTCAATCGTGGTTAACAGGGATCGGGGCCAACGTCCTGACTTTC
v_gene: TRBV5-1; d_gene: TRBD1; abundance: NA; j_gene: TRBJ2-2; CDR3aa: CASSLAGGLNTGELFF; CDR3nt: TGCGCCAGCAGCTTGGCAGGGGGCTTGAACACCGGGGAGCTGTTTTTT
v_gene: TRBV27; d_gene: NA; abundance: NA; j_gene: TRBJ1-2; CDR3aa: CASGTGGSGYTF; CDR3nt: TGTGCCAGCGGAACGGGGGGCAGTGGCTACACCTTC
v_gene: TRBV5-8; d_gene: TRBD1; abundance: NA; j_gene: TRBJ2-5; CDR3aa: CASSLTGTGGQETQYF; CDR3nt: TGTGCCAGCAGCTTGACCGGGACAGGGGGCCAAGAGACCCAGTACTTC
v_gene: TRBV7-3; d_gene: NA; abundance: NA; j_gene: TRBJ2-7; CDR3aa: CASSRDNSYEQYF; CDR3nt: TGTGCCAGCAGCCGTGACAACTCCTACGAGCAGTACTTC
v_gene: TRBV2; d_gene: NA; abundance: few; j_gene: TRBJ2-1; CDR3aa: CASTNTGNEQFF; CDR3nt: TGTGCCAGCACCAATACAGGGAATGAGCAGTTCTTC
v_gene: TRBV7-9; d_gene: TRBD1; abundance: many; j_gene: TRBJ2-7; CDR3aa: CASSFRTGGTYEQYF; CDR3nt: TGTGCCAGCAGCTTCCGGACAGGGGGAACCTACGAGCAGTACTTC
v_gene: TRBV30; d_gene: NA; abundance: NA; j_gene: TRBJ1-4; CDR3aa: CAWSLTATNEKLFF; CDR3nt: TGTGCCTGGAGCCTGACAGCAACTAATGAAAAACTGTTTTTT
v_gene: TRBV5-1; d_gene: NA; abundance: NA; j_gene: TRBJ2-7; CDR3aa: CASSLDTPSVEQYF; CDR3nt: TGCGCCAGCAGCTTGGATACTCCTTCGGTCGAGCAGTACTTC
v_gene: TRBV6-5; d_gene: TRBD1; abundance: NA; j_gene: TRBJ1-2; CDR3aa: CASSYPGQGDDGYTF; CDR3nt: TGTGCCAGCAGTTACCCGGGACAGGGAGACGATGGCTACACCTTC
v_gene: TRBV30; d_gene: NA; abundance: NA; j_gene: TRBJ1-2; CDR3aa: CAWSVKGLNGYTF; CDR3nt: TGTGCCTGGAGTGTAAAGGGACTTAATGGCTACACCTTC
v_gene: TRBV9; d_gene: TRBD2; abundance: once; j_gene: TRBJ2-3; CDR3aa: CASSEASGSTDTQYF; CDR3nt: TGTGCCAGCAGCGAGGCTAGCGGGAGCACAGATACGCAGTATTTT
v_gene: TRBV7-9; d_gene: NA; abundance: NA; j_gene: TRBJ2-7; CDR3aa: CASSLGTGNREQYF; CDR3nt: TGTGCCAGCAGCTTAGGAACAGGCAATCGGGAGCAGTACTTC
v_gene: TRBV9; d_gene: TRBD1; abundance: NA; j_gene: TRBJ2-2; CDR3aa: CASSVIPGQGAAGELFF; CDR3nt: TGTGCCAGCAGCGTTATTCCGGGACAGGGGGCGGCCGGGGAGCTGTTTTTT
v_gene: TRBV19; d_gene: TRBD2; abundance: NA; j_gene: TRBJ2-7; CDR3aa: CATSPLGTSGTYEQYF; CDR3nt: TGTGCCACCTCTCCCCTCGGGACTAGCGGAACCTACGAGCAGTACTTC
v_gene: TRBV4-2; d_gene: NA; abundance: few; j_gene: TRBJ1-1; CDR3aa: CASSQDPQAREAFF; CDR3nt: TGTGCCAGCAGCCAAGATCCCCAGGCCCGTGAAGCTTTCTTT
v_gene: TRBV25-1; d_gene: TRBD1; abundance: few; j_gene: TRBJ1-2; CDR3aa: CASSEPGQGGYGYTF; CDR3nt: TGTGCCAGCAGTGAACCCGGACAGGGGGGCTATGGCTACACCTTC